This T cell receptor beta chain emerged from a study of T cells expressing NK-cell markers. As to this clonotype: Its antigen is currently unknown.

In germline, CDR1 is SGHRS, CDR2 YFSETQ. This CDR3 has 13 residues. For TCR beta, cDNA was produced by 5'RACE template switching with UMIs. With the 5' RACE reads reprocessed, TCRdb shows one record per CDR3 protein and no DNA. The sample has 500,000 or so distinct CDR3 sequences. General observations from the study: Questions lingered over whether expanded NKG2C+ T cell clones were HCMV-specific. In several donors, dominant CD3+CD56+NKG2C+ clones formed roughly 1.0-7.5% of CD8+ cells. Among a handful of donors, these clonotypes also ranked first in the CD3+CD56-NKG2C+ fraction.

This receptor was obtained from a man aged 18 to 30 in good health. Sequenced material: blood T cells: a sorted CD56 or NKG2C T cell subset, CD4+ or CD8+ T cells, or bulk PBMC T cells (not recorded which). The chain combines TRBV5-1 with TRBJ2-7; with no DNA, the TCRdb D assignment of TRBD1 cannot be verified. The CDR3 loop reads CASSLDGTVKQYF.